This TCR beta chain derives from a study of cytomegalovirus exposure and HLA in healthy donors. Comment on this clone: Its antigen is as yet unknown.

Primers included in the PCR were 60 Vbeta and 13 Jbeta primers. Study processing details: Later, roughly 86 million unique TCR beta chains were counted in an analysis, and roughly 11 million of them were shared. The protocol was immunoSEQ multiplex PCR, while the TCRdb copy is restricted to in-frame clones and leaves out a portion. Clonal size and the V and J genes are those of that table, whereas D and trimming came from the DNA. The data contain about 60,000 clones, 70% of them singletons. General study results and limits: Being productive about 87% or about 30% of the time was typical of most TCR beta V segments in an earlier analysis. While the bulk of TCR sequences proved rare, some public TCRs turned up in many donors. Common viral pathogens seemed to be connected with several of the most significant clusters, according to a later analysis.

The CDR3 is 14 amino acids. Trimming cost V 3 bases and J 6 bases, with 10 bases left between them. The germline V gene has CDR1 SGHNT and CDR2 YYREEE (reference sequence). This TCR was recovered from an older woman in good health and CMV-seropositive. The sample comprised PBMCs. The chain couples TRBV5-4 to TRBJ1-6, with D perhaps TRBD1 (5 bases). CDR3 region: CASSYVQGNSPLHF. For the CDR3, the DNA is TGTGCCAGCAGCTATGTGCAGGGTAATTCACCCCTCCACTTT.